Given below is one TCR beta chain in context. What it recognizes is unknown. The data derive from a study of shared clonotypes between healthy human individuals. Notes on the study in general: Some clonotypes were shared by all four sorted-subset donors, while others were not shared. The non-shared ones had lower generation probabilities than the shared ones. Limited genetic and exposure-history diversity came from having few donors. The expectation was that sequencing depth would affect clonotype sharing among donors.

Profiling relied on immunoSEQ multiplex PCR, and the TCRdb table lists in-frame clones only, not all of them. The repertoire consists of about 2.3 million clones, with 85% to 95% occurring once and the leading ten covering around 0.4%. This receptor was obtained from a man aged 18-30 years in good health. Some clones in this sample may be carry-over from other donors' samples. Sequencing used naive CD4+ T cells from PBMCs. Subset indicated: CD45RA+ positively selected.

The CDR3 here is CATSRAGAGTDTQYF. CDR3 sequence (DNA): TGTGCCACCAGCAGAGCGGGAGCGGGCACAGATACGCAGTATTTT. The chain carries TRBV15 and TRBJ2-3; D is perhaps TRBD2 (6 bases). This CDR3 has 15 amino acids. Looked up from germline, CDR1 is LNHNV and CDR2 is YYDKDF (reference sequence). Trimming took 1 base from V and 1 from J, leaving 9 bases between them.